This is a list of T cell receptor beta chains from one sample in a study of blood T cell repertoires in COVID-19. Only in-frame clones appear in the TCRdb table, and some are missing; sequencing was by immunoSEQ multiplex PCR. The sample has fewer than 110,000 clones, almost 95% seen once; the top ten hold 5% to 6%. Material for sequencing was peripheral blood. The receptors derive from a man between 45 and 60 years old with active COVID-19. CDR3s include the opening cysteine and the closing phenylalanine or tryptophan. A D gene is named only where the DNA matches it firmly. Part of the rows lack a size; the others show once, few, many or a class for expanded clones.

cdr3_aa: CATSGGRQGIDGYTF
cdr3_nt: TGTGCCACCAGTGGCGGCCGACAGGGTATCGATGGCTACACCTTC
clone_size: NA
j_call: TRBJ1-2
v_call: TRBV24-1
d_call: TRBD1

cdr3_aa: CASRLSGYEQYF
cdr3_nt: TGTGCCAGCAGGTTATCAGGCTACGAGCAGTACTTC
clone_size: NA
j_call: TRBJ2-7
v_call: TRBV28
d_call: NA

cdr3_aa: CASSGGLDEKLFF
cdr3_nt: TGTGCCAGCTCTGGGGGCTTGGATGAAAAACTGTTTTTT
clone_size: NA
j_call: TRBJ1-4
v_call: TRBV7-9
d_call: NA

cdr3_aa: CASSLAESGRYQETQYF
cdr3_nt: TGTGCCAGCAGCTTGGCCGAGTCGGGGAGGTACCAAGAGACCCAGTACTTC
clone_size: NA
j_call: TRBJ2-5
v_call: TRBV11-2
d_call: NA

cdr3_aa: CASSEPSTRNEQFF
cdr3_nt: TGTGCCAGCAGTGAACCATCAACCAGGAATGAGCAGTTCTTC
clone_size: NA
j_call: TRBJ2-1
v_call: TRBV6-1
d_call: NA

cdr3_aa: CASSPDRNNEQFF
cdr3_nt: TGTGCCAGCAGCCCGGACAGAAACAATGAGCAGTTCTTC
clone_size: NA
j_call: TRBJ2-1
v_call: TRBV7-2
d_call: NA

cdr3_aa: CASSPTVNTEAFF
cdr3_nt: TGTGCCAGCAGCCCTACAGTGAACACTGAAGCTTTCTTT
clone_size: NA
j_call: TRBJ1-1
v_call: TRBV9
d_call: NA

cdr3_aa: CASSFPGDSGTEAFF
cdr3_nt: TGTGCCAGCAGTTTTCCAGGGGATTCAGGCACTGAAGCTTTCTTT
clone_size: NA
j_call: TRBJ1-1
v_call: TRBV28
d_call: NA

cdr3_aa: CASSSSDRLSYEQYF
cdr3_nt: TGTGCCAGCAGCTCCTCGGACAGGCTATCCTACGAGCAGTACTTC
clone_size: once
j_call: TRBJ2-7
v_call: TRBV7-9
d_call: TRBD1

cdr3_aa: CAWSVTSSYNEQFF
cdr3_nt: TGTGCCTGGAGTGTTACGAGCTCCTACAATGAGCAGTTCTTC
clone_size: NA
j_call: TRBJ2-1
v_call: TRBV30
d_call: NA

cdr3_aa: CASSQESSSGNTIYF
cdr3_nt: TGCGCCAGCAGCCAAGAATCCAGCTCTGGAAACACCATATATTTT
clone_size: NA
j_call: TRBJ1-3
v_call: TRBV4-1
d_call: NA

cdr3_aa: CASTRSLADWRDTGELFF
cdr3_nt: TGTGCCAGCACGAGGTCACTAGCGGACTGGAGGGACACCGGGGAGCTGTTTTTT
clone_size: NA
j_call: TRBJ2-2
v_call: TRBV9
d_call: TRBD2

cdr3_aa: CASSLFYEGTGELFF
cdr3_nt: TGTGCCAGCAGCTTGTTCTATGAGGGCACCGGGGAGCTGTTTTTT
clone_size: NA
j_call: TRBJ2-2
v_call: TRBV28
d_call: NA

cdr3_aa: CASSPQRSWTDNQPQHF
cdr3_nt: TGTGCCAGCAGTCCCCAACGCTCCTGGACAGACAATCAGCCCCAGCATTTT
clone_size: NA
j_call: TRBJ1-5
v_call: TRBV28
d_call: NA

cdr3_aa: CTSSSQETQYF
cdr3_nt: TGTACCAGCAGTTCGCAAGAGACCCAGTACTTC
clone_size: NA
j_call: TRBJ2-5
v_call: TRBV11-2
d_call: NA

cdr3_aa: CASSPDRDTEAFF
cdr3_nt: TGTGCCAGCAGCCCCGACAGGGACACTGAAGCTTTCTTT
clone_size: NA
j_call: TRBJ1-1
v_call: TRBV12-3/TRBV12-4
d_call: TRBD1

cdr3_aa: CASSQSAGERRYEQFF
cdr3_nt: TGTGCCAGCAGCCAGAGCGCAGGTGAGCGGCGCTATGAGCAGTTCTTC
clone_size: NA
j_call: TRBJ2-1
v_call: TRBV4-2
d_call: NA

cdr3_aa: CASSSNGGASYEQYF
cdr3_nt: TGTGCCAGCAGCTCAAACGGAGGGGCGTCCTACGAGCAGTACTTC
clone_size: NA
j_call: TRBJ2-7
v_call: TRBV7-9
d_call: NA

cdr3_aa: CASSEEGFLTIYF
cdr3_nt: TGTGCCAGCAGTGAAGAGGGGTTCCTCACCATATATTTT
clone_size: NA
j_call: TRBJ1-3
v_call: TRBV6-1
d_call: NA

cdr3_aa: CASKGPGYEQYF
cdr3_nt: TGTGCCAGCAAAGGTCCAGGGTACGAGCAGTACTTC
clone_size: NA
j_call: TRBJ2-7
v_call: TRBV27
d_call: NA

cdr3_aa: CASSSGQGNTIYF
cdr3_nt: TGCGCCAGCAGCTCGGGACAGGGAAACACCATATATTTT
clone_size: few
j_call: TRBJ1-3
v_call: TRBV5-1
d_call: TRBD1

cdr3_aa: CASSPGGRREDTQYF
cdr3_nt: TGTGCCAGCAGCCCAGGTGGAAGACGTGAAGATACGCAGTATTTT
clone_size: NA
j_call: TRBJ2-3
v_call: TRBV5-4
d_call: NA

cdr3_aa: CASSYGPKTEAFF
cdr3_nt: TGTGCCAGCAGCTACGGTCCAAAGACTGAAGCTTTCTTT
clone_size: NA
j_call: TRBJ1-1
v_call: TRBV7-3
d_call: NA

cdr3_aa: CASSSWTSGRESGEQYF
cdr3_nt: TGTGCCAGTAGTTCATGGACTAGCGGGAGGGAATCGGGGGAGCAGTACTTC
clone_size: NA
j_call: TRBJ2-7
v_call: TRBV19
d_call: TRBD2

cdr3_aa: CASSYSSGTGSNEQYF
cdr3_nt: TGTGCCAGCAGTTACTCATCCGGGACAGGGTCGAACGAGCAGTACTTC
clone_size: NA
j_call: TRBJ2-7
v_call: TRBV6-5
d_call: TRBD1

cdr3_aa: CASSPALRGSGANVLTF
cdr3_nt: TGTGCCAGCAGCCCCGCTCTTAGGGGCTCTGGGGCCAACGTCCTGACTTTC
clone_size: NA
j_call: TRBJ2-6
v_call: TRBV28
d_call: NA

cdr3_aa: CASSYGVNTEAFF
cdr3_nt: TGTGCCAGCAGCTACGGAGTGAACACTGAAGCTTTCTTT
clone_size: once
j_call: TRBJ1-1
v_call: TRBV11-2
d_call: NA

cdr3_aa: CATTRQGTNEQFF
cdr3_nt: TGTGCCACCACTAGACAGGGTACCAATGAGCAGTTCTTC
clone_size: NA
j_call: TRBJ2-1
v_call: TRBV24-1
d_call: TRBD1

cdr3_aa: CASSTLATTEAFF
cdr3_nt: TGTGCCAGCAGTACGCTTGCGACAACTGAAGCTTTCTTT
clone_size: NA
j_call: TRBJ1-1
v_call: TRBV2
d_call: NA

cdr3_aa: CAISEETGGIEKLFF
cdr3_nt: TGTGCCATCAGTGAGGAAACAGGGGGTATTGAAAAACTGTTTTTT
clone_size: once
j_call: TRBJ1-4
v_call: TRBV10-3
d_call: TRBD1

cdr3_aa: CASKTSGLVNEQFF
cdr3_nt: TGTGCCAGCAAGACTAGCGGTCTAGTCAATGAGCAGTTCTTC
clone_size: NA
j_call: TRBJ2-1
v_call: TRBV6-5
d_call: TRBD2

cdr3_aa: CASSWRAGANVLTF
cdr3_nt: TGTGCCAGTAGTTGGAGGGCTGGGGCCAACGTCCTGACTTTC
clone_size: NA
j_call: TRBJ2-6
v_call: TRBV19
d_call: NA

cdr3_aa: CASSLAQGPSREQYF
cdr3_nt: TGTGCCAGCAGCTTAGCTCAGGGGCCCTCCCGCGAGCAGTACTTC
clone_size: NA
j_call: TRBJ2-7
v_call: TRBV11-2
d_call: NA

cdr3_aa: CASSYSGGSSSYEQYF
cdr3_nt: TGTGCCAGCAGTTACTCTGGGGGGAGTAGCTCCTACGAGCAGTACTTC
clone_size: NA
j_call: TRBJ2-7
v_call: TRBV6-6
d_call: NA

cdr3_aa: CASSLPPTSGSYEQYF
cdr3_nt: TGTGCCAGCAGCCTTCCCCCGACTAGCGGGAGTTACGAGCAGTACTTC
clone_size: NA
j_call: TRBJ2-7
v_call: TRBV2
d_call: TRBD2

cdr3_aa: CASSSGTGFSTDTQYF
cdr3_nt: TGCGCCAGCAGCTCAGGGACAGGGTTCAGCACAGATACGCAGTATTTT
clone_size: NA
j_call: TRBJ2-3
v_call: TRBV5-1
d_call: TRBD1

cdr3_aa: CAWKPGLASDTQYF
cdr3_nt: TGTGCCTGGAAACCGGGACTAGCATCAGATACGCAGTATTTT
clone_size: NA
j_call: TRBJ2-3
v_call: TRBV30
d_call: TRBD2

cdr3_aa: CASSPREANEKLFF
cdr3_nt: TGTGCCAGCTCACCAAGAGAAGCTAATGAAAAACTGTTTTTT
clone_size: NA
j_call: TRBJ1-4
v_call: TRBV18
d_call: NA

cdr3_aa: CVTGNPGGNQPQHF
cdr3_nt: TGTGTTACGGGGAACCCCGGGGGCAATCAGCCCCAGCATTTT
clone_size: NA
j_call: TRBJ1-5
v_call: TRBV28
d_call: NA

cdr3_aa: CSLGGSSDGTQYF
cdr3_nt: TGCAGCCTTGGCGGGTCCAGCGACGGGACCCAGTACTTC
clone_size: NA
j_call: TRBJ2-5
v_call: TRBV29-1
d_call: NA

cdr3_aa: CASSSPTQYGANVLTF
cdr3_nt: TGTGCCAGCAGTTCCCCGACTCAGTATGGGGCCAACGTCCTGACTTTC
clone_size: NA
j_call: TRBJ2-6
v_call: TRBV28
d_call: NA

cdr3_aa: CASSLGGQPTDTQYF
cdr3_nt: TGTGCCAGCAGCTTAGGGGGGCAGCCCACAGATACGCAGTATTTT
clone_size: NA
j_call: TRBJ2-3
v_call: TRBV7-2
d_call: NA

cdr3_aa: CASSSVGVTGGDTQYF
cdr3_nt: TGCGCCAGCAGCTCCGTCGGGGTGACGGGGGGGGATACGCAGTATTTT
clone_size: NA
j_call: TRBJ2-3
v_call: TRBV5-1
d_call: TRBD2

cdr3_aa: CASSFQRSSYNEQFF
cdr3_nt: TGTGCCAGCAGTTTCCAGCGTAGCTCCTACAATGAGCAGTTCTTC
clone_size: NA
j_call: TRBJ2-1
v_call: TRBV28
d_call: NA

cdr3_aa: CASSQGQGWEKLFF
cdr3_nt: TGCGCCAGCAGTCAAGGACAGGGTTGGGAAAAACTGTTTTTT
clone_size: NA
j_call: TRBJ1-4
v_call: TRBV23-1
d_call: TRBD1

cdr3_aa: CASSLTAGSLAENTGELFF
cdr3_nt: TGTGCCAGCAGCTTAACGGCAGGGTCCTTAGCGGAAAACACCGGGGAGCTGTTTTTT
clone_size: NA
j_call: TRBJ2-2
v_call: TRBV7-3
d_call: NA

cdr3_aa: CASRPPGTARSPLHF
cdr3_nt: TGTGCCAGCAGACCTCCAGGGACAGCGCGTTCACCCCTCCACTTT
clone_size: NA
j_call: TRBJ1-6
v_call: TRBV27
d_call: TRBD1

cdr3_aa: CASSLGASVSQETQYF
cdr3_nt: TGTGCCAGCAGCTTGGGGGCTAGCGTGAGCCAAGAGACCCAGTACTTC
clone_size: NA
j_call: TRBJ2-5
v_call: TRBV5-5
d_call: NA

cdr3_aa: CASSWTGVEAFF
cdr3_nt: TGTGCCAGCAGCTGGACAGGGGTTGAAGCTTTCTTT
clone_size: NA
j_call: TRBJ1-1
v_call: TRBV5-6
d_call: TRBD1

cdr3_aa: CASSITGTSGQETQYF
cdr3_nt: TGTGCCAGCAGCATTACCGGGACTAGCGGACAAGAGACCCAGTACTTC
clone_size: NA
j_call: TRBJ2-5
v_call: TRBV11-3
d_call: TRBD2

cdr3_aa: CASSVVQGSHNEQFF
cdr3_nt: TGTGCCAGCAGCGTAGTCCAGGGGAGCCACAATGAGCAGTTCTTC
clone_size: NA
j_call: TRBJ2-1
v_call: TRBV9
d_call: NA

cdr3_aa: CASSVGVRSGTSSGNTIYF
cdr3_nt: TGTGCCAGCAGCGTAGGCGTGCGCTCAGGGACTAGCTCTGGAAACACCATATATTTT
clone_size: NA
j_call: TRBJ1-3
v_call: TRBV9
d_call: NA

cdr3_aa: CATSGRAKGGPYEQYF
cdr3_nt: TGTGCCACCAGCGGCCGGGCCAAGGGAGGGCCGTACGAGCAGTACTTC
clone_size: NA
j_call: TRBJ2-7
v_call: TRBV15
d_call: TRBD2

cdr3_aa: CASSLWGGDTQYF
cdr3_nt: TGTGCCAGCAGCCTCTGGGGGGGAGATACGCAGTATTTT
clone_size: NA
j_call: TRBJ2-3
v_call: TRBV5-4
d_call: TRBD2

cdr3_aa: CASSLVGGRGNNEQFF
cdr3_nt: TGTGCCAGCAGCTTAGTGGGCGGGAGAGGGAACAATGAGCAGTTCTTC
clone_size: NA
j_call: TRBJ2-1
v_call: TRBV7-9
d_call: TRBD2

cdr3_aa: CASGRGPSEKLFF
cdr3_nt: TGCGCCAGCGGGAGGGGCCCAAGCGAAAAACTGTTTTTT
clone_size: few
j_call: TRBJ1-4
v_call: TRBV5-1
d_call: NA

cdr3_aa: CASSYLAGEGNEQFF
cdr3_nt: TGCGCCAGCAGCTATCTAGCGGGAGAGGGTAATGAGCAGTTCTTC
clone_size: NA
j_call: TRBJ2-1
v_call: TRBV5-1
d_call: TRBD2

cdr3_aa: CASSSRFLAGSPYNEQFF
cdr3_nt: TGTGCCAGCAGCTCCCGGTTCTTAGCGGGGTCCCCGTACAATGAGCAGTTCTTC
clone_size: NA
j_call: TRBJ2-1
v_call: TRBV7-2
d_call: TRBD2